Included here is one TCR beta chain sequence, with context. What it binds is not known. The data stem from a study of cytomegalovirus exposure and HLA in healthy donors. Overall study: In a later analysis, it was reported that the approximately 120 validation repertoires had been produced on the same platform as the 666 repertoires belonging to the first cohort. Findings of the study overall: Through in vitro validation, a few CMV-associated chains were shown to be specific for CMV antigens.

This CDR3 is 13 amino acids long. The V end lost 6 bases, the J end lost 2 bases, and 11 bases lay between the germline ends. Germline CDR1 MNHEY, CDR2 SVGAGI. Method: immunoSEQ multiplex PCR; TCRdb's copy keeps in-frame clones and lacks some. The table includes more than 200,000 clones, over 75% detected once. The source material was PBMCs. V usage is TRBV6-5 and J usage is TRBJ2-7; unclear D gene. This clonotype was sampled from a man in his late teens or twenties in good health and CMV-seropositive. DNA of the CDR3: TGTGCCAGCAGCCGCTATAAGGCCTACGAGCAGTACTTC. It codes for CASSRYKAYEQYF.